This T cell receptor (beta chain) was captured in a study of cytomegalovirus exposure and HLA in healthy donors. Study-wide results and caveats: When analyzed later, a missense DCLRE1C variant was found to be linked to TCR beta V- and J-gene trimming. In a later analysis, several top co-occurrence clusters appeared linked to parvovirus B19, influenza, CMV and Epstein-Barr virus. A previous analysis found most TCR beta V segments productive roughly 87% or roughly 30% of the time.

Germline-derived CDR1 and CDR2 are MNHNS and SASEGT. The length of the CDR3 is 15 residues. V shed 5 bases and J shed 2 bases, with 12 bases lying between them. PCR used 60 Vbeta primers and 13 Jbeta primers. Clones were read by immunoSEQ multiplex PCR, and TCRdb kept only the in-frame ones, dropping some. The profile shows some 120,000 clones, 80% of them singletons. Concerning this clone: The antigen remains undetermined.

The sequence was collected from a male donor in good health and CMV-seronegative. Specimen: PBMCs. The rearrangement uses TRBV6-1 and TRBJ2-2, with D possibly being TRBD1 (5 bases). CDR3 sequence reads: CASSTIRVNTGELFF. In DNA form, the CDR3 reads TGTGCCAGCAGTACAATCAGGGTCAACACCGGGGAGCTGTTTTTT.